This T cell receptor (beta chain) was documented in a study of T cell repertoires in cytomegalovirus infection. Study details: Indications came from public TCR beta signatures; they pointed to CMV infection and to a matching HLA type. The study, taken as a whole, reports: Clonotype analysis showed dominance of the ex vivo response by HLA-C-restricted CMV-specific TCR beta clonotypes. Identification of carriers of CMV plus the relevant HLA was performed using cumulative public TCR beta family frequency.

TCRdb re-derived calls from the reads in MiXCR, one entry per CDR3 protein. The table lists some 280,000 distinct CDR3 sequences, roughly an eighth of them singletons. Germline V gene data show CDR1 as MGHDK and CDR2 as SYGVNS. The CDR3 runs 16 residues. Trimming at V came to 6 bases and at J to 5 bases, leaving 6 bases not matched to a gene. In regard to this clonotype: Its antigen is still unknown.

The TCR originated in a human donor in good health (CMV status not recorded). Some clones in this sample may be carry-over from other donors' samples. The sample taken for sequencing was PBMCs. The chain combines TRBV25-1 with TRBJ2-2, with TRBD2 matching 13 bases. The CDR3 loop reads CASRAGTSGITGELFF. CDR3 coding DNA: TGTGCCAGCAGGGCCGGGACTAGCGGGATTACCGGGGAGCTGTTTTTT.